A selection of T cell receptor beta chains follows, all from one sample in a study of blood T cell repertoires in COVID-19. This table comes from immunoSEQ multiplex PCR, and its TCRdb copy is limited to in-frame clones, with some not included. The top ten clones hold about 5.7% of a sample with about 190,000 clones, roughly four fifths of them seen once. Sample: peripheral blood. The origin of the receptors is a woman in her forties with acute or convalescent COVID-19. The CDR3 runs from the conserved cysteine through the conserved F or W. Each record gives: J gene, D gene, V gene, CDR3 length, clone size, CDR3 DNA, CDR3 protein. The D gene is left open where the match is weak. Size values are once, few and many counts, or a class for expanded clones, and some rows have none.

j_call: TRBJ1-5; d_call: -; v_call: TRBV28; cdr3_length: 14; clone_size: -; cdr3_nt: TGTGCCAGCAGTCCATCGGGGGGCGTCCAGCCCCAGCATTTT; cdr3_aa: CASSPSGGVQPQHF
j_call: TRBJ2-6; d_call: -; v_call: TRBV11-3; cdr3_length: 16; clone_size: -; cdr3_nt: TGTGCCAGCAGCGGGCCAGCCGTCTCTGGGGCCAACGTCCTGACTTTC; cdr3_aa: CASSGPAVSGANVLTF
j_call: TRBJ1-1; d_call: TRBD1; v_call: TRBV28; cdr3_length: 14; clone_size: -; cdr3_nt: TGTGCCAGCAGTCCAGGGGGAGAGAACACTGAAGCTTTCTTT; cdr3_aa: CASSPGGENTEAFF
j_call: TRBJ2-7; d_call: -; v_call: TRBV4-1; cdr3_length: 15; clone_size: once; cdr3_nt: TGCGCCAGCAGCCAAGCGGTAGGACAGAACTACGAGCAGTACTTC; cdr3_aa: CASSQAVGQNYEQYF
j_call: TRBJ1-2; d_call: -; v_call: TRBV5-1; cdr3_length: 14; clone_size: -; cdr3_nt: TGCGCCAGCACCCCGGGTGGGCAGGGCAATGGCTACACCTTC; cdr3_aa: CASTPGGQGNGYTF
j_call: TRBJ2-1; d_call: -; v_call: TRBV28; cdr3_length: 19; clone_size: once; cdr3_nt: TGTGCCAGCAGTTCCTCCGGTTCCGAGGGGACTTACTCCTACAATGAGCAGTTCTTC; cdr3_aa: CASSSSGSEGTYSYNEQFF
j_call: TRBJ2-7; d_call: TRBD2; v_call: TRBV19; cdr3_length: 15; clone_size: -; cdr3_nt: TGTGCCAGTAGTTCTAGCGGGAGCCCTGGGAACGAGCAGTACTTC; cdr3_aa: CASSSSGSPGNEQYF
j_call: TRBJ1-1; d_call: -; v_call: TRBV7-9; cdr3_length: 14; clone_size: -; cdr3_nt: TGTGCCAGCAGCTTAGCCCAGGGTGACACTGAAGCTTTCTTT; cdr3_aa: CASSLAQGDTEAFF
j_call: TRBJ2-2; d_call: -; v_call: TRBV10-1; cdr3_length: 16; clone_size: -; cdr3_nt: TGCGCCAGCAGTGACCCAGGGTATTATGGCACCGGGGAGCTGTTTTTT; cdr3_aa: CASSDPGYYGTGELFF
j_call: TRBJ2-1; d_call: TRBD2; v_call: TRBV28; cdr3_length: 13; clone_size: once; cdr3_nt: TGTGCCAGCAGAGACCGGGGGGGGCCTGAGCAGTTCTTC; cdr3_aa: CASRDRGGPEQFF
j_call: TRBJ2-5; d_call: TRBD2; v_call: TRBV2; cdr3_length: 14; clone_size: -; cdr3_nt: TGTGCCACCGGTGGGCTAGCGGGTGACTCGGCCCAGTACTTC; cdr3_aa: CATGGLAGDSAQYF